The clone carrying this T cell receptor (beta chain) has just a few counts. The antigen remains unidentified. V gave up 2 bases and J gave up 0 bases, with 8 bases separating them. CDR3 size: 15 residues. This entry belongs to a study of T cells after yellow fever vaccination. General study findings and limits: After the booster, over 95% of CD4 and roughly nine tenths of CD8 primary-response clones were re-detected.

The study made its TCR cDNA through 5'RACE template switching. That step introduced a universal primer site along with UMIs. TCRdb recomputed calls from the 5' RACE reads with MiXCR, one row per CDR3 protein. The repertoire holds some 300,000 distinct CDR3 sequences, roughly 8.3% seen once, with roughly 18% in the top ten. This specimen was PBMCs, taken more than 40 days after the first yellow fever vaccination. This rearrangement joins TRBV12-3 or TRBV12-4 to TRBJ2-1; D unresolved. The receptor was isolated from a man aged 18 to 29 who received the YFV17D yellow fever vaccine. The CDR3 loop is CASSLKWSSYNEQFF. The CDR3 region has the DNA TGTGCCAGCAGTTTAAAATGGAGCTCCTACAATGAGCAGTTCTTC.